This T cell receptor (beta chain) was sequenced for a study of cytomegalovirus exposure and HLA in healthy donors. Study findings and constraints: CMV serostatus was the sole immune exposure data available.

V was cut by 5 bases and J by 5 bases, with 16 bases left in between. Germline CDR1 SGHTA, CDR2 FQGNSA. The CDR3 loop spans 14 amino acids. It was healthy bone marrow donors who served as donors. This PCR relied on a set of 60 Vbeta primers and 13 Jbeta primers. Profiled with immunoSEQ multiplex PCR; TCRdb holds only in-frame clones, not every one. The sample holds some 140,000 clones, about 61% seen once. For this clone: Its antigen is unidentified.

The sequence came from a woman in her 40s in good health and CMV-seronegative. The chain uses TRBV7-2 and TRBJ2-7, with D maybe TRBD2 (5 bases). Sequenced material: PBMCs. CDR3 amino acids: CASSLRTRGHEQYF. The CDR3 bases are TGTGCCAGCAGCCTCCGGACTCGCGGCCACGAGCAGTACTTC.